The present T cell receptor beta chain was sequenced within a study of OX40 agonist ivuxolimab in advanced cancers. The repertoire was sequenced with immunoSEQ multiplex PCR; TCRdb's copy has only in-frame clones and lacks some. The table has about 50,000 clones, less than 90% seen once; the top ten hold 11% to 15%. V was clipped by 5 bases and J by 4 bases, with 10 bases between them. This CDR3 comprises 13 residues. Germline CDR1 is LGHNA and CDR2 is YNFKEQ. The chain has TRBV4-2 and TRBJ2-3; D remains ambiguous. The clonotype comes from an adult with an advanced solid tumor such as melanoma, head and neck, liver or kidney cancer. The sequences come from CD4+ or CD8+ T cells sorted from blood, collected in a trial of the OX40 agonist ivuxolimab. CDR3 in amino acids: CASSLVASDTQYF. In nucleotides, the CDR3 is TGTGCCAGCAGCTTAGTAGCCTCAGATACGCAGTATTTT.